This record looks at one T cell receptor beta chain sequence and its context. Its specific antigen is unknown. No base-level quality is on record; no much larger clone is a single base apart. Sequencing of TCRB CDR3 was done on genomic DNA with the immunoSEQ assay. Under the source paper's analysis protocol: Nothing other than productive TCRB rearrangements was included in the analyses. Defining a clone by its unique TCRB CDR3 sequence, the study calculated clonality as a productive clonality index derived from Shannon entropy. Repertoire overlap for a pair of samples was computed from each clone's template counts relative to total templates per sample. V-gene usage measured by flow cytometry correlated with TCRB sequencing V-gene usage, with a Spearman r of roughly 0.64. Sourced from immuneACCESS, this table was stored by TCRdb with only in-frame sequences that have V and J called. A share of the clones is absent; for the studies checked, an unresolved V gene accounts for under half, and the remainder has no known explanation. V and J calls and clone size are those listed in that table; D and trimming were worked out from the DNA. Counted in this sample were 9,500 to 15,000 clones; about four fifths of them appeared once. The ten biggest clones cover 14% of the sample.

Buffy coats from about 20 blood donors served as healthy controls, a group that was under 65% female with a median age of approximately 50 years (range 21-70). CD4+ and CD8+ cells were isolated by positive magnetic bead selection on an AutoMACS, and purity was checked by flow cytometry. Isolation of peripheral blood mononuclear cells was done through Ficoll-Paque PLUS density gradient separation. Nucleospin Tissue or Tissue XS kits were used to extract DNA from CD4-enriched, CD8-enriched or PBMC samples, and a Qubit 2.0 fluorometer was used for quantification. The source of the sample is a study of somatic mutations in cytotoxic T cells in rheumatoid arthritis (dated by TCRdb to about 2017). Background on the whole study: A FACSAria II or Sony SH800 was used to flow-sort some V beta antibody-stained T-cell populations at nearly 100% purity, and TCRB sequencing was also done on sorted V beta1+ cells. Whether expanded CD8+ T-cell clones in untreated, newly diagnosed rheumatoid arthritis carry somatic mutations was the study question, and clonality was characterized with TCRB deep sequencing. A total of 65 or so rheumatoid arthritis patients and under 25 healthy controls underwent TCRB deep sequencing. Median age was essentially the same in the patient group and the control group.

Summary of the overall study and its limitations: The largest CD8+ clone made up more than 20% of CD8+ cells in about an eighth of the 65 patients, and blood and synovial fluid shared several identical CD8+ TCRB sequences. The antigen targets of the expanded CD8+ clones were unknown, and absence from virus-specific databases did not rule out viral specificity. The slight TRBV07 underrepresentation in patients was not adjusted for multiple comparisons. An increase of CD8+ clonality with age was seen in patients (Spearman r ~ 0.49) but not in healthy controls. CD8+ T-cell clonality in rheumatoid arthritis patients was not significantly different from that in age-matched healthy controls.

The CDR3 starts with the cysteine, ends with the phenylalanine, and has 14 residues. Left in the record is the CDR3 DNA by itself, 42 bases read in frame from the first base. From a lookup of the germline V gene (reference sequence), CDR1 and CDR2 are LNHDA and SQIVND. Trimming takes 3 bases from V and 7 bases from J, and the germline ends sit 13 bases apart. The sequence was obtained from an older woman in good health. The material sequenced was CD8+ T cells sorted from blood. The chain links TRBV19 with TRBJ2-4; the D gene is perhaps TRBD2, from 6 matching bases. The sequenced DNA: TGTGCCAGTAGTATTGTGGGGGAGGTGAACATTCAGTACTTC. Translated, this is CASSIVGEVNIQYF. Outside the CDR3, residues come from the reference TRBV19 and TRBJ2-4 proteins, so the full variable domain is: DGGITQSPKYLFRKEGQNVTLSCEQNLNHDAMYWYRQDPGQGLRLIYYSQIVNDFQKGDIAEGYSVSREKKESFPLTVTSAQKNPTAFYLCASSIVGEVNIQYFGAGTRLSVL.